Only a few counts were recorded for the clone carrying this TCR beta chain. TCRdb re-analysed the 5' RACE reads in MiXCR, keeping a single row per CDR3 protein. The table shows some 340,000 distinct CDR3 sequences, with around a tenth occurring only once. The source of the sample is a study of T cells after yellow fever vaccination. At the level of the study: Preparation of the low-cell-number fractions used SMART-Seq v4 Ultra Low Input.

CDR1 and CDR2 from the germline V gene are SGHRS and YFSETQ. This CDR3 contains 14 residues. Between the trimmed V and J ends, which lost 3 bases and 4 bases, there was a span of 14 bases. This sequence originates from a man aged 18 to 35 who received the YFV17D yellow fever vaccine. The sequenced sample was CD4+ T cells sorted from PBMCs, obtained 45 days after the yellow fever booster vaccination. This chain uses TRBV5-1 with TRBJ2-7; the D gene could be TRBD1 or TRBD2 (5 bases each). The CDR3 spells CASSSRDAGYEQYF. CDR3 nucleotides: TGCGCCAGCAGCTCCCGGGACGCAGGTTACGAGCAGTACTTC.